A single sample is the source of the 10 T cell receptor beta chains below, sequenced in a study of vaccination effects on CD4 cells after COVID-19. Some clones are missing from TCRdb's copy, which holds only in-frame ones; the method was immunoSEQ multiplex PCR. The profile shows 55,000 to 90,000 clones, 60% to 75% of them singletons. Antigen-specific CD4+ T cells were first expanded with viral peptide pools by the ViraFEST assay and only then sequenced. Once cultured for roughly ten days, the cells underwent separation to obtain CD4+ T cells. Sometime from March through December 2020, the person acquired a SARS-CoV-2 infection that PCR confirmed. No antigen has been assigned to these receptors. Specimen: CD4+ T cells from PBMCs cultured with HIV peptides, collected before COVID-19 vaccination. Regarding subset: HIV-1 Nef peptide pool negative control/reference culture. Source of these receptors: a human donor who had a prior SARS-CoV-2 infection.

The sample holds a few counts of this clone. The chain links TRBV6-2 or TRBV6-3 to TRBJ2-1; TRBD2 matches 9 bases. Germline V gives CDR1 MNHEY, CDR2 SVGEGT. The junction had 21 bases not matched to a gene; V was cut back by 2 bases and J by 7 bases. The CDR3 covers 20 residues. The CDR3 reads CASSYVHRPSKREVVNEQFF. In DNA form, the CDR3 reads TGTGCCAGCAGTTACGTACACCGCCCTAGTAAGCGGGAGGTGGTAAATGAGCAGTTCTTC.

As for this clone: A junction end diverges from the germline sequence, so it may reflect a read error. V gene TRBV6-2 or TRBV6-3 combines with J gene TRBJ2-3, with 10 positions matching TRBD2. CDR3 size: 19 residues. Germline CDR1 MNHEY, CDR2 SVGEGT. DNA for the CDR3: TGTGCCAGCAGTAACTCGACTAGCGGGCTTCTACCCTTCACAGATACGCAGTATTTT. This gives the protein CASSNSTSGLLPFTDTQYF.

V is TRBV6-2 or TRBV6-3 and J is TRBJ2-1; D remains unclear. Looked up from germline, CDR1 is MNHEY and CDR2 is SVGEGT. Trimming cost V 6 bases and J 8 bases, with 17 bases left between them. The CDR3 has 14 residues. The DNA of the CDR3 is TGTGCCAGCAGCCGATCAACTACTGCCGATGAGCAGTTCTTC. This translates into CASSRSTTADEQFF.

The rearrangement links TRBV18 to TRBJ2-3; D gene unclear. Germline-derived CDR1 and CDR2 are KGHSH and LQKENI. The CDR3 spans 12 residues. This chain's CDR3 is CDNPRVTDTQYF. CDR3 nucleotide sequence: TGTGACAACCCACGCGTAACAGATACGCAGTATTTT.

The chain carries TRBV3-1 (or the pseudogene TRBV3-2) and TRBJ1-2; tentatively, D is TRBD1 (5 bases). The CDR3 extends over 14 amino acids. Germline loops: CDR1 LGHDT, CDR2 YNNKEL (reference sequence). V was shortened by 4 bases and J by 0 bases, with 9 bases between the two germline ends. The CDR3 DNA is TGTGCCAGCAGCCTGCAGGGACCTAACTATGGCTACACCTTC. Protein product: CASSLQGPNYGYTF.

This chain connects TRBV7-6 to TRBJ2-7; 8 bases agree with TRBD2. The CDR3 sequence is 15 residues long. Germline V gene sequence: CDR1 SGHVS, CDR2 FNYEAQ. With 5 bases clipped from V and 3 bases from J, the junction kept 9 bases outside the gene matches. The CDR3 here is CASSRLAGPNYEQYF. The CDR3 nucleotides read TGTGCCAGCAGCCGGTTAGCGGGACCCAACTACGAGCAGTACTTC.

The genes are TRBV6-5 and TRBJ1-2; tentatively, D is TRBD1 (5 bases). Germline V gene lookup returns CDR1 MNHEY and CDR2 SVGAGI. Trimming removed 7 bases from V and 5 bases from J, with 14 bases in between. This CDR3 is 13 amino acids long. In nucleotides, the CDR3 is TGTGCCAGCAAGTCGACAGTAGGGTATGGCTACACCTTC. Translating gives CASKSTVGYGYTF.

The chain joins TRBV7-3 to TRBJ2-1; 10 nucleotides align to TRBD2. The CDR3 runs 19 residues. Germline assignment: CDR1 SGHTA and CDR2 FQGTGA. V was pared by 5 bases and J by 5 bases, with 18 bases of the junction left unmatched. This chain's CDR3 is CASSRVSGGASGVHNEQFF. The CDR3 DNA follows: TGTGCCAGCAGCCGTGTCAGCGGGGGGGCCTCAGGGGTACACAATGAGCAGTTCTTC.

This clone was seen only once. The chain couples TRBV7-8 to TRBJ1-2; no clear D. Germline assignment: CDR1 SGHVS and CDR2 FQNEAQ. V was pared by 1 base and J by 7 bases, with 7 bases between. The CDR3 spans 12 residues. CDR3 coding DNA: TGTGCCAGCAGCTTAGTGCGGGGTGGCTACACCTTC. It translates to CASSLVRGGYTF.

This clone was seen only a few times. The V gene is TRBV29-1, the J gene TRBJ1-1; TRBD1 is a possible D gene (5 bases). CDR1 is SQVTM, CDR2 ANQGSEA, per germline. Trimming took 4 bases from V and 3 from J, leaving 6 bases between them. This CDR3 has 11 amino acids. This chain's CDR3 is CSVAGYTEAFF. The CDR3 DNA follows: TGCAGCGTTGCAGGGTACACTGAAGCTTTCTTT.